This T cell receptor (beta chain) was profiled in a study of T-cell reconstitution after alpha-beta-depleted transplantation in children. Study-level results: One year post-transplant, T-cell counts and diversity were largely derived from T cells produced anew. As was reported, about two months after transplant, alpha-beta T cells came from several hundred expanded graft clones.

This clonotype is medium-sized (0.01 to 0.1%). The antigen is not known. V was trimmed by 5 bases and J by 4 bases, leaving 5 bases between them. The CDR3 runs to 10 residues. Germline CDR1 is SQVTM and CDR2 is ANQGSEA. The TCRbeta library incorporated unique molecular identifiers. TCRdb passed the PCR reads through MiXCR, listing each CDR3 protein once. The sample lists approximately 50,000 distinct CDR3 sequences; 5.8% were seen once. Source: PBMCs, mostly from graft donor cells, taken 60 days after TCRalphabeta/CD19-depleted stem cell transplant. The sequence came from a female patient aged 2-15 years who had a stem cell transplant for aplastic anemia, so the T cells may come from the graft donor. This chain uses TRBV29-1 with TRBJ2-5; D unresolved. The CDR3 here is CSVMGETQYF. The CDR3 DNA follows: TGCAGCGTTATGGGAGAGACCCAGTACTTC.